These 14 T cell receptor beta chains share one sample of origin, sequenced in a study of identifying expanded T cells in peripheral blood. The repertoire was sequenced with immunoSEQ multiplex PCR; TCRdb's copy has only in-frame clones and lacks some. Among roughly 84,000 clones listed, approximately 90% were seen once. The specimen sequenced was blood. Receptors originate from a person aged 18 to 70 in good health.

The chain is built from TRBV2 and TRBJ1-1, with D unclear. The length of the CDR3 is 16 residues. Trimming took off 6 bases at V and 1 base at J, with 18 bases between the two ends. Germline CDR1 SNHLY, CDR2 FYNNEI. CDR3 sequence (DNA): TGTGCCAGCAGGGAAAACCCGGGCGTATGGAACACTGAAGCTTTCTTT. It specifies CASRENPGVWNTEAFF.

CDR3 DNA: TGTGCCAGCAGCCACGACTTTTCCGGGGAGCTGTTTTTT. This sequence encodes CASSHDFSGELFF. This chain joins TRBV4-2 and TRBJ2-2; D ambiguous. Germline CDR1 is LGHNA and CDR2 is YNFKEQ. The CDR3 contains 13 residues. V shed 3 bases and J shed 6 bases, with 8 bases lying between them.

The chain employs TRBV10-3 and TRBJ2-6; D is unresolved. The CDR3 covers 16 residues. The V end was cut by 4 bases, the J end by 2 bases, with 12 bases between. Germline assignment: CDR1 ENHRY and CDR2 SYGVKD. The CDR3 nucleotides are TGTGCCATCAGTGCGGGCGGATTAACTGGGGCCAACGTCCTGACTTTC. Amino acids: CAISAGGLTGANVLTF.

V is TRBV27 and J is TRBJ2-2, with no clear D. Trimming took off 1 base at V and 1 base at J, with 13 bases between the two ends. This CDR3 spans 17 amino acids. From germline, CDR1 is MNHEY and CDR2 SMNVEV (reference sequence). The chain's CDR3 is CASSLFRKGGNTGELFF. CDR3 nucleotides: TGTGCCAGCAGTTTATTTCGGAAGGGCGGGAACACCGGGGAGCTGTTTTTT.

The chain joins TRBV12-5 to TRBJ2-1, with D tentatively TRBD2 (5 bases). Looked up from germline, CDR1 is LGHNT and CDR2 is FRNRAP. This CDR3 comprises 15 residues. V lost 6 bases and J 3 bases, leaving 15 bases between the germline ends. The CDR3 loop is CASGGPGRVYNEQFF. The DNA of the CDR3 is TGTGCTAGTGGAGGGCCCGGGCGGGTCTACAATGAGCAGTTCTTC.

The chain links TRBV5-1 to TRBJ2-3; 13 bases are a match to TRBD2. The CDR3 is 18 amino acids. Germline V gives CDR1 SGHRS, CDR2 YFSETQ. V trimming: 0 bases; J trimming: 4 bases; junction bases outside the gene matches: 8. The CDR3 DNA sequence: TGCGCCAGCAGCTTGGTAACTAGCGGGGGGGCTTTGTCAGATACGCAGTATTTT. It translates to CASSLVTSGGALSDTQYF.

This clone was picked up one time. J is TRBJ2-1 and V is TRBV6-4; TRBD2 aligns across 7 bases. This CDR3 is 17 amino acids long. V dropped 5 bases and J dropped 5; count of bases not matched to a gene: 15. Germline V gene data show CDR1 as MRHNA and CDR2 as SNTAGT. CDR3 amino acids: CASSMFAWGGGNNEQFF. The CDR3, as DNA: TGTGCCAGCAGTATGTTTGCGTGGGGGGGAGGGAACAATGAGCAGTTCTTC.

The rearrangement links TRBV5-1 to TRBJ2-5; 9 bases map to TRBD1. The DNA end favors TRBJ2-7, so the J call may be wrong. The CDR3 totals 15 residues. Per the germline V gene, CDR1 is SGHRS and CDR2 is YFSETQ. The CDR3 spells CASSQGQGPPYEQYF. The CDR3 nucleotides read TGCGCCAGCAGCCAGGGACAGGGCCCCCCCTACGAGCAGTACTTC.

The chain has TRBV13 and TRBJ2-5, with 7 positions matching TRBD2. CDR3 length equals 13 residues. Germline CDR1 and CDR2: PRHDT and FYEKMQ (reference sequence). Germline trimming cut 2 bases from V and 9 bases from J; bases unmatched to any gene: 6. CDR3 residues: CASSLWAREAQYF. The CDR3 nucleotides read TGTGCCAGCAGCTTATGGGCTCGGGAGGCCCAGTACTTC.

The chain couples TRBV4-2 to TRBJ2-5; 12 bases match TRBD2. The J segment lost 2 bases and the V segment lost 0 bases, leaving 4 bases of the junction unmatched. CDR3 length equals 17 residues. Germline CDR1 and CDR2: LGHNA and YNFKEQ. CDR3 residues: CASSQDMTSGGQETQYF. The CDR3 DNA reads TGTGCCAGCAGCCAAGATATGACTAGCGGGGGACAAGAGACCCAGTACTTC.

This clone showed up just once. CDR3: CASSLGYNEQFF. As DNA, the CDR3 is TGTGCCAGCAGTTTAGGCTACAATGAGCAGTTCTTC. The chain combines TRBV28 with TRBJ2-1; no firm D call. V lost 2 bases to trimming and J lost 3 bases, with 2 bases between them. Germline assignment: CDR1 MDHEN and CDR2 SYDVKM. CDR3 length: 12 residues.

The chain recombines TRBV6-5 with TRBJ2-1, with D maybe TRBD1 (6 bases). Trimming removed 6 bases at V and 6 bases at J, with 18 bases between. Germline V gene lookup returns CDR1 MNHEY and CDR2 SVGAGI. CDR3 size: 15 residues. CDR3 sequence: CASSPDRSWVNEQFF. The CDR3, as DNA: TGTGCCAGCAGCCCTGACAGGTCCTGGGTCAATGAGCAGTTCTTC.

The rearrangement uses TRBV7-9 and TRBJ2-4; D gene ambiguous. Germline V CDR1 and CDR2: SEHNR, FQNEAQ (reference sequence). The CDR3 contains 13 residues. Trimming shortened V by 1 base and J by 3 bases, and 4 bases separated the two germline ends. The CDR3 nucleotides are TGTGCCAGCAGCTTAGGGGTCAAAAACATTCAGTACTTC. Translating gives CASSLGVKNIQYF.

The rearrangement uses TRBV7-2 and TRBJ2-7; 7 bases are a match to TRBD1. This CDR3 is 17 amino acids long. V dropped 1 base and J dropped 3; count of bases not matched to a gene: 12. Per germline, CDR1 SGHTA and CDR2 FQGNSA. As DNA, the CDR3 is TGTGCCAGCAGCTTAGAGACCGGGACAGCAAAATTCTACGAGCAGTACTTC. Its protein is CASSLETGTAKFYEQYF.